The 4 T cell receptor beta chains below all came from one sample that was sequenced in a study of spatial heterogeneity in lung cancer. The time point: sample taken at primary tumor resection. TCRdb reanalysed the 5' RACE reads using MiXCR and keeps one entry per CDR3 protein. The table has about 100,000 distinct CDR3 sequences, under 4.5% seen once; the top ten hold 20% to 25%. Notes on the study in general: Tumor mutation count correlated with how many alpha and beta TCRs expanded intratumorally.

The antigens these receptors bind are not known. This sample comprised lung tumor tissue, obtained at surgery. The receptors were sampled from a male donor with early-stage non-small cell lung cancer.

This clonotype was seen many times. This chain links TRBV4-1 with TRBJ2-2; D call uncertain. Trimming cost V 0 bases and J 6 bases, with 2 bases left between them. CDR1 and CDR2 from the germline V gene are MGHRA and YSYEKL. The CDR3 has 12 residues. CDR3 nucleotides: TGCGCCAGCAGCCAAGAGCCCGGGGAGCTGTTTTTT. Protein: CASSQEPGELFF.

This clonotype was picked up many times. The V gene is TRBV20-1, the J gene TRBJ1-5, with unresolved D. CDR3 length: 13 residues. Trimming removed 1 base at V and 7 bases at J, with 11 bases between. The germline CDR1 and CDR2 sequences are DFQATT and SNEGSKA (reference sequence). The CDR3 loop is CSARGEWGQPQHF. The DNA for the CDR3 is TGCAGTGCTAGAGGGGAGTGGGGACAGCCCCAGCATTTT.

There are a few counts of this clonotype. V is TRBV14 and J is TRBJ2-7, with 12 bases aligning to TRBD2. The CDR3 totals 16 residues. J lost 2 bases, V lost 4 bases, and 6 bases had no gene match. Germline CDR1 and CDR2: SGHDN and FVKESK. DNA of the CDR3: TGTGCCAGCAGCCTTCGGACTAGCGGGAATCCCTACGAGCAGTACTTC. Translating gives CASSLRTSGNPYEQYF.

This clonotype appeared many times. The chain couples TRBV12-5 to TRBJ1-1; D unclear. Germline V gene data show CDR1 as LGHNT and CDR2 as FRNRAP. The V end lost 3 bases, the J end lost 4 bases, and 18 bases lay between the germline ends. The CDR3 extends over 16 amino acids. CDR3 nucleotide sequence: TGTGCTAGTGGTTTTGAGGTCTGGGAGCGGGGCACTGAAGCTTTCTTT. This gives the protein CASGFEVWERGTEAFF.